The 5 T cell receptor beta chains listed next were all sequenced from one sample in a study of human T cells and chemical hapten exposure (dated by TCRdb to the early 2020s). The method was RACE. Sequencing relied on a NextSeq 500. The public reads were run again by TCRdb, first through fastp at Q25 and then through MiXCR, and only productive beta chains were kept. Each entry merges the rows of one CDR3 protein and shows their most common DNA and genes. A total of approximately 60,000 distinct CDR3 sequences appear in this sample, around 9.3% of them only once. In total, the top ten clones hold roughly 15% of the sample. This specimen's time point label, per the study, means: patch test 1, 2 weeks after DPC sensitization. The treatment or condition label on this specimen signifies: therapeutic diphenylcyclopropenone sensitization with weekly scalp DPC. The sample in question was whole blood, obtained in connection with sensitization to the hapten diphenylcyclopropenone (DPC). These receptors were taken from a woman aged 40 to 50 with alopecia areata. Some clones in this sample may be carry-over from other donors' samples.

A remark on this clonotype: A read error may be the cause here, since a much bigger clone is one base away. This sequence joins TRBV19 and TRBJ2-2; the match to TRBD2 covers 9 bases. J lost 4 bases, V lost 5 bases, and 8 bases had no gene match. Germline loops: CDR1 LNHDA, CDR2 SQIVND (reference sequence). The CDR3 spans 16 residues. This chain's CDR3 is CASSSSSGVSTGELFF. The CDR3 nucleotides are TGTGCCAGTAGTTCATCTAGCGGGGTTTCCACCGGGGAGCTGTTTTTT.

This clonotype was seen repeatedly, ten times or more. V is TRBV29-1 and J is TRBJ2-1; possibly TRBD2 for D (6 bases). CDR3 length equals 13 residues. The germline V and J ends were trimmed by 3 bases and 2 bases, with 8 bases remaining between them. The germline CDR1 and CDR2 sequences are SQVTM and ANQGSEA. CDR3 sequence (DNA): TGCAGCGTTGAGGGGGAGGCCTACAATGAGCAGTTCTTC. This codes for CSVEGEAYNEQFF.

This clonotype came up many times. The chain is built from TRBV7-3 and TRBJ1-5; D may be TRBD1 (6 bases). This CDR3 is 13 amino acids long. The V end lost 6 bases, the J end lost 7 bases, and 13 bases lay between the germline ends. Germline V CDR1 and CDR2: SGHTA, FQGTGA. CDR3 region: CASSRGSNQPQHF. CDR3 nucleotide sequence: TGTGCCAGCAGTAGGGGGTCGAACCAGCCCCAGCATTTT.

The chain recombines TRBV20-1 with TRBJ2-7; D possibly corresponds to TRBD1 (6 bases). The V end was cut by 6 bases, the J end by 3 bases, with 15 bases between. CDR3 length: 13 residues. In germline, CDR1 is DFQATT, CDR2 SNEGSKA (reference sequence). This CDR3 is CSAKKGELYEQYF. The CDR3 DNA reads TGCAGTGCAAAGAAGGGGGAGCTCTACGAGCAGTACTTC.

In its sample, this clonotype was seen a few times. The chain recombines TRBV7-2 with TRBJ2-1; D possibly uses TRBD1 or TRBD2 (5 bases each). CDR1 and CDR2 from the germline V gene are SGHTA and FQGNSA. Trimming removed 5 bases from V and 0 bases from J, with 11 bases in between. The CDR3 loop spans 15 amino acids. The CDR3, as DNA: TGTGCCAGCAGCCCGGGACGGAACTCCTACAATGAGCAGTTCTTC. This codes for CASSPGRNSYNEQFF.